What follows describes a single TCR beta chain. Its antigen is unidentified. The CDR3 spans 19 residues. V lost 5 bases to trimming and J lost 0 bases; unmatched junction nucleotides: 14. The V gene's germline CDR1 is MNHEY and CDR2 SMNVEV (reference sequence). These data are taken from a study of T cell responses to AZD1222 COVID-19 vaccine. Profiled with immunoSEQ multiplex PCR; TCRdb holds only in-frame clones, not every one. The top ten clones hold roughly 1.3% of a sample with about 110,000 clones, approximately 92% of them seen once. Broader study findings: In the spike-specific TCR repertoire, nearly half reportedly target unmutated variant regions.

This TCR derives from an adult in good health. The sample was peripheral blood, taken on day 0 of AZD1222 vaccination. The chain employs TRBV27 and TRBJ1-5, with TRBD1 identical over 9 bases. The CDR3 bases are TGTGCCAGCAGTCCATATCGCACAGGGGGCTCGTATAGCAATCAGCCCCAGCATTTT. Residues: CASSPYRTGGSYSNQPQHF.